This TCR beta chain was observed in a study of blood T cell repertoires in COVID-19. Whole-study context: There were acute and convalescent COVID-19 samples, and they came from the United States, Italy and Spain. PBMCs, B-cell-depleted T cells, or T cells provided the cDNA or gDNA that made up the material.

Authors' processing steps: Using reference gene primer amplification, nucleated cell counts were estimated. Assay used: immunoSEQ multiplex PCR; TCRdb lists only in-frame clones, some missing. That table gives V, J and clone size, and the DNA gave D and trimming. The sample lists roughly 100,000 clones, around 85% occurring once. Germline CDR1 and CDR2: MRHNA and SNTAGT. The CDR3 contains 13 residues. V lost 4 bases and J lost 0, with 6 bases in between. The TCR was taken from an elderly man with active or convalescent COVID-19. V is TRBV6-4 and J is TRBJ1-1; unclear D gene. Sequenced material: peripheral blood. The CDR3 DNA reads as TGTGCCAGCAGTGTCGAGATGAACACTGAAGCTTTCTTT. Translation: CASSVEMNTEAFF.